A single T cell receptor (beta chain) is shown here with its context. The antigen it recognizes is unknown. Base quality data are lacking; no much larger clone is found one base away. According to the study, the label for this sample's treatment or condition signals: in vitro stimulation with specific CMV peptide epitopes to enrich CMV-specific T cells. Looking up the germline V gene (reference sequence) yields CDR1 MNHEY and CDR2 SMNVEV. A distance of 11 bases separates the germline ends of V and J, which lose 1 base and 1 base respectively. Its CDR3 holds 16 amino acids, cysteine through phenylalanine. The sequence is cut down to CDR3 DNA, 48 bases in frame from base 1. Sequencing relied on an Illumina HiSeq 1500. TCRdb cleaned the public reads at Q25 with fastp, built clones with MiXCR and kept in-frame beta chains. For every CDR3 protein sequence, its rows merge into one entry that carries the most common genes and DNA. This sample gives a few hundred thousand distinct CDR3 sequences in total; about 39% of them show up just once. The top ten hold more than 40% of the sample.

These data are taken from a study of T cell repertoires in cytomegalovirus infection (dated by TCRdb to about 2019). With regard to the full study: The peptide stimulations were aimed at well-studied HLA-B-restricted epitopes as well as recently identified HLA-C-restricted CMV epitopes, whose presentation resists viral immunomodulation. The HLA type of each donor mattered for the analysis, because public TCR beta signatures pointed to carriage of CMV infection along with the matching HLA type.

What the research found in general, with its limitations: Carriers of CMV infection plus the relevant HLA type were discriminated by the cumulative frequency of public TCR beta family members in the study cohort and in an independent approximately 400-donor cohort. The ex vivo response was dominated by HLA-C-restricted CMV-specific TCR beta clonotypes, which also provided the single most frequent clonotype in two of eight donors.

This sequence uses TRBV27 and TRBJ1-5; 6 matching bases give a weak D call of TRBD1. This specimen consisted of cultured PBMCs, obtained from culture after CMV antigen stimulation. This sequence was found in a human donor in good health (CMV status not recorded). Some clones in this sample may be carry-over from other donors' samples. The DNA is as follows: TGTGCCAGCAGTTTATTGTCGACAGGAAGCAATCAGCCCCAGCATTTT. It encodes CASSLLSTGSNQPQHF.